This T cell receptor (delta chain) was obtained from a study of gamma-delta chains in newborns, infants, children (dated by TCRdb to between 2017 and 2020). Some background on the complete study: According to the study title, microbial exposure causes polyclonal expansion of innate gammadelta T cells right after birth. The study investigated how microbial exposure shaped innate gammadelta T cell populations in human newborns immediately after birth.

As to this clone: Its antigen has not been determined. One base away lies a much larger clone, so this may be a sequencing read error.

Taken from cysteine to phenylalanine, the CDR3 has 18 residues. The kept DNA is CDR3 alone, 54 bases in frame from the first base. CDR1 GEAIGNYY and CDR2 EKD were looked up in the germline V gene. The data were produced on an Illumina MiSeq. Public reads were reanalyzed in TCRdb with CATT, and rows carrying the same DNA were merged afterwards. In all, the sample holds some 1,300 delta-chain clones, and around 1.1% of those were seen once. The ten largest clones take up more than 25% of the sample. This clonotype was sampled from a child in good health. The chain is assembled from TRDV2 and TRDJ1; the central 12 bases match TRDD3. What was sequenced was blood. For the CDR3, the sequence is CARDTVLGDTRGTDKLIF. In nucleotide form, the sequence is TGTGCCCGTGACACTGTACTGGGGGATACTCGGGGCACCGATAAACTCATCTTT.